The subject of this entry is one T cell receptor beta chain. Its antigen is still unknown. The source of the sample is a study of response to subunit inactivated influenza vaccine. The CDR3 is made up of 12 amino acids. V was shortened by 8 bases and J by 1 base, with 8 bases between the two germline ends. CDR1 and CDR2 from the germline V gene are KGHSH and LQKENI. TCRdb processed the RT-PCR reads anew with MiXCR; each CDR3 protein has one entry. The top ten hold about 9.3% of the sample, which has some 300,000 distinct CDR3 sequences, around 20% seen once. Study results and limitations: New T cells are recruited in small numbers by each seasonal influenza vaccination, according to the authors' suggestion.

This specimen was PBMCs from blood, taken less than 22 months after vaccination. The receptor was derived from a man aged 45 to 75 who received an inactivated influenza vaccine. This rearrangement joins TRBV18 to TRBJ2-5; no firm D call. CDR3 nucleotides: TGTGCCAGCGGGTACATCCAAGAGACCCAGTACTTC. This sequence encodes CASGYIQETQYF.